The 23 T cell receptor beta chains presented below share a single source sample, sequenced in a study of identical twins. TCRdb reprocessed the 5' RACE reads via MiXCR and lists one record per CDR3 protein. The sample carries some 560,000 distinct CDR3 sequences, over 8.5% recorded once. These data were also reused for a study on yellow fever vaccine responses in identical twins.

The sample taken for sequencing was PBMCs. The source of these receptors is a woman younger than 35 in good health.

The sample holds many counts of this clonotype. CDR3 amino acids: CASSQDAGGAYEQYF. CDR3 DNA sequence: TGTGCCAGCAGCCAAGATGCGGGGGGGGCCTACGAGCAGTACTTC. This chain joins TRBV4-2 and TRBJ2-7, with 9 bases fitting TRBD2. Unmatched junction bases numbered 2, after V lost 0 bases and J lost 2 bases. The CDR3 totals 15 residues. The germline CDR1 and CDR2 sequences are LGHNA and YNFKEQ.

The sample holds a few counts of this clonotype. V is TRBV11-2 and J is TRBJ2-5, with 11 nucleotides matching TRBD1. This CDR3 has 15 residues. The trim removed 0 bases at V and 6 bases at J, leaving 3 bases unmatched. CDR1 is SGHAT and CDR2 is FQNNGV in the germline V gene. The CDR3 DNA reads as TGTGCCAGCAGCTTAGAGGACAGGGGGCTAAAGACCCAGTACTTC. It translates to CASSLEDRGLKTQYF.

This clonotype was counted at least ten times. The gene calls are TRBV25-1 and TRBJ2-7; D gene ambiguous. Germline CDR1 reads MGHDK; CDR2 reads SYGVNS. This CDR3 has 10 amino acids. V was cut by 7 bases and J by 5 bases, with 6 bases left in between. The DNA for the CDR3 is TGTGCCAGCACCCGGGACGAGCAGTACTTC. It encodes CASTRDEQYF.

Details on this clonotype: A single base separates this from a much larger clone, so it may be a read error. CDR3 protein: CASTPGTSSWYKQFF. The CDR3 bases are TGTGCCAGCACCCCCGGGACTTCGTCATGGTATAAGCAGTTCTTC. The J gene is TRBJ2-1, the V gene TRBV7-2; perhaps TRBD2 as D (6 bases). This CDR3 spans 15 amino acids. The V gene's germline CDR1 is SGHTA and CDR2 FQGNSA. Between the trimmed V and J ends, which lost 7 bases and 11 bases, there was a span of 24 bases.

The sample holds many counts of this clonotype. The DNA for the CDR3 is TGTGCCAGCAGACCCACCCGCCGAAACCGGGACCACCTTTCCTACAATGAGCAGTTCTTC. It yields the protein CASRPTRRNRDHLSYNEQFF. The gene calls are TRBV14 and TRBJ2-1, with D perhaps assigned TRBD1 or TRBD2 (5 bases each). The CDR3 length is 20 residues. Germline V lookup: CDR1 SGHDN, CDR2 FVKESK. The germline V and J ends were trimmed by 6 bases and 1 base, with 28 bases remaining between them.

In this sample, this clonotype turned up a few times. The V call is TRBV9, the J call TRBJ2-5; 10 positions agree with TRBD2. The CDR3 is made up of 15 amino acids. From germline, CDR1 is SGDLS and CDR2 YYNGEE. V lost 4 bases and J lost 13; bases outside the gene matches: 16. In DNA form, the CDR3 reads TGTGCCAGCAGCCCAGAGGCTAGCGGGGGTCAACCACCGTACTTC. Translation: CASSPEASGGQPPYF. The complete variable domain, with remaining parts taken from reference TRBV9 and TRBJ2-5, reads DSGVTQTPKHLITATGQRVTLRCSPRSGDLSVYWYQQSLDQGLQFLIQYYNGEERAKGNILERFSAQQFPDLHSELNLSSLELGDSALYFCASSPEASGGQPPYFGPGTRLLVL.

V gene TRBV5-1 combines with J gene TRBJ2-1; no firm D call. The CDR3 runs 16 residues. Trimming took 2 bases from V and 2 from J, leaving 14 bases between them. Germline CDR1 and CDR2: SGHRS and YFSETQ. The CDR3 bases are TGCGCCAGCAGCTTCGGAGAGGCAGGAGCCTACAATGAGCAGTTCTTC. Translated, it gives CASSFGEAGAYNEQFF.

This clonotype has more than one count but fewer than ten. The chain employs TRBV7-9 and TRBJ2-3; no clear D gene. V lost 4 bases to trimming and J lost 2 bases, with 4 bases between them. This CDR3 contains 12 residues. Germline V gene data show CDR1 as SEHNR and CDR2 as FQNEAQ (reference sequence). CDR3 in DNA: TGTGCCAGCAGCTCACACACAGATACGCAGTATTTT. This sequence encodes CASSSHTDTQYF.

The rearrangement uses TRBV24-1 and TRBJ2-7, with 8 positions matching TRBD1. CDR1 is KGHDR and CDR2 is SFDVKD in the germline V gene. V lost 4 bases, J lost 0 bases, and 4 bases stayed unmatched. The length of the CDR3 is 15 residues. The CDR3 protein is CATSDRQGSSYEQYF. CDR3 nucleotide sequence: TGTGCCACCAGTGACCGACAGGGGAGCTCCTACGAGCAGTACTTC.

This clonotype was detected a few times. The chain employs TRBV24-1 and TRBJ2-7; D may be TRBD1 (6 bases). Trimming removed 4 bases from V and 0 bases from J, with 9 bases in between. The CDR3 loop spans 14 amino acids. CDR1 KGHDR and CDR2 SFDVKD come from the germline V gene. CDR3 loop: CATSEGTYSYEQYF. In DNA form, the CDR3 reads TGTGCCACCAGTGAGGGGACATACTCCTACGAGCAGTACTTC.

This clonotype was found a few times. This chain joins TRBV12-3 or TRBV12-4 and TRBJ2-5; D perhaps matches TRBD2 (6 bases). Trimming pared 5 bases from V and 5 bases from J, leaving 18 bases between. This CDR3 has 15 amino acids. The DNA of the CDR3 is TGTGCCAGCAGTCTACCTCGGGGGTTAGAGGAGACCCAGTACTTC. It yields the protein CASSLPRGLEETQYF.

The CDR3 loop reads CASSIVGGQGYEQYF. The CDR3 bases are TGTGCCAGTAGTATTGTCGGGGGGCAGGGTTACGAGCAGTACTTC. The rearrangement links TRBV19 to TRBJ2-7, with a weak D call TRBD2 (7 bases). Per germline, CDR1 LNHDA and CDR2 SQIVND (reference sequence). The CDR3 consists of 15 residues. Trimming took 3 bases from V and 4 from J, leaving 16 bases between them.

This clonotype has more than one count but fewer than ten. The chain employs TRBV11-2 and TRBJ2-3; TRBD2 agrees at 12 bases. The V gene's germline CDR1 is SGHAT and CDR2 FQNNGV. J was trimmed by 0 bases and V by 5 bases; bases with no gene match: 9. CDR3 length: 18 residues. CDR3 coding DNA: TGTGCCAGCAGCACACCTAGCGGGGGGGCTAGGAGCACAGATACGCAGTATTTT. It codes for CASSTPSGGARSTDTQYF.

The chain combines TRBV29-1 with TRBJ2-1; no clear D gene. The germline V gene has CDR1 SQVTM and CDR2 ANQGSEA. Between the trimmed V and J ends, which lost 2 bases and 7 bases, there was a span of 9 bases. The CDR3 loop spans 12 amino acids. The CDR3 loop reads CSVEIDPNEQFF. The CDR3 DNA sequence: TGCAGCGTTGAAATAGATCCTAATGAGCAGTTCTTC.

This clonotype was recorded many times. CDR3 amino acids: CASSGPGQNYGYTF. In nucleotides, the CDR3 is TGTGCCAGCAGCGGACCGGGGCAGAACTATGGCTACACCTTC. The genes are TRBV11-2 and TRBJ1-2; tentatively, D is TRBD1 (5 bases). Germline CDR1 reads SGHAT; CDR2 reads FQNNGV. V lost 5 bases, J lost 2 bases, and 12 bases lay in between. The CDR3 runs 14 residues.

This clonotype was found many times. This chain uses TRBV10-3 with TRBJ2-3; the D gene is possibly TRBD1 (5 bases). Trimming removed 6 bases from V and 2 bases from J, with 15 bases in between. Germline values: CDR1 ENHRY, CDR2 SYGVKD. The CDR3 length is 15 residues. This CDR3 is CAISATTTVTDTQYF. CDR3 nucleotides: TGTGCCATCAGCGCCACGACGACAGTCACAGATACGCAGTATTTT.

At least ten counts were recorded for this clonotype. The J gene is TRBJ2-7, the V gene TRBV12-3 or TRBV12-4; TRBD1 might be the D (6 bases). With 3 bases removed from V and 2 bases from J, the gap between germline ends came to 11 bases. This CDR3 contains 14 residues. The CDR3 spells CASSLGHSTYEQYF. In nucleotides, the CDR3 is TGTGCCAGCAGTTTGGGACACTCAACCTACGAGCAGTACTTC.

This clonotype has just a few counts. This chain connects TRBV19 to TRBJ2-7; D may be TRBD1 (5 bases). The CDR3 has 16 residues. The germline gives CDR1 LNHDA, CDR2 SQIVND (reference sequence). With 4 bases removed from V and 2 bases from J, the gap between germline ends came to 18 bases. The CDR3 region is CASSKSRQTRTYEQYF. CDR3 nucleotides: TGTGCCAGTAGTAAATCAAGACAGACCCGAACCTACGAGCAGTACTTC.

The V call is TRBV4-3, the J call TRBJ2-7, with D possibly being TRBD2 (5 bases). The length of the CDR3 is 14 residues. Germline V gene lookup returns CDR1 LGHNA and CDR2 YSLEER. V shed 0 bases and J shed 7 bases, with 13 bases lying between them. The CDR3 loop reads CASSQDRLSGEQYF. The CDR3 bases are TGCGCCAGCAGCCAAGACAGACTTTCGGGAGAGCAGTACTTC.

This clonotype showed up just once. Here the CDR3 omits its conserved ending phenylalanine or tryptophan, so a read error is the likely source. This rearrangement joins TRBV27 to TRBJ2-7; 9 bases are a match to TRBD1. Germline CDR1 MNHEY, CDR2 SMNVEV (reference sequence). CDR3 length: 15 amino acids. V lost 5 bases to trimming and J lost 7 bases; unmatched junction nucleotides: 12. Here the CDR3 reads CASSHSGTGMREQYL. CDR3 coding DNA: TGTGCCAGCAGTCACTCCGGGACAGGGATGCGGGAGCAGTACCTC.

In its sample, this clonotype was seen many times. V gene TRBV12-3 or TRBV12-4 combines with J gene TRBJ2-2; unclear D gene. The CDR3 totals 16 residues. V lost 8 bases to trimming and J lost 0 bases, with 16 bases between them. CDR3 residues: CASRRAVSTNTGELFF. In nucleotides, the CDR3 is TGTGCCAGCCGACGTGCCGTCTCTACGAACACCGGGGAGCTGTTTTTT.

This clonotype was observed a few times. The chain recombines TRBV4-2 with TRBJ2-1, with 7 bases aligning to TRBD2. The CDR3 is 18 amino acids. After removal of 1 base from V and 1 base from J, the junction contained 10 bases not matched to a gene. CDR1 is LGHNA, CDR2 YNFKEQ, per germline. This chain's CDR3 is CASSQGARTGGSYNEQFF. The CDR3 DNA is TGTGCCAGCAGCCAAGGAGCCCGGACGGGAGGTTCCTACAATGAGCAGTTCTTC.

The chain employs TRBV2 and TRBJ1-1; D is undetermined. The germline V and J ends were trimmed by 7 bases and 0 bases, with 9 bases remaining between them. This CDR3 spans 13 amino acids. Germline CDR1 SNHLY, CDR2 FYNNEI. The CDR3 here is CASTGLLNTEAFF. The CDR3 nucleotides read TGTGCCAGCACGGGATTATTGAACACTGAAGCTTTCTTT.